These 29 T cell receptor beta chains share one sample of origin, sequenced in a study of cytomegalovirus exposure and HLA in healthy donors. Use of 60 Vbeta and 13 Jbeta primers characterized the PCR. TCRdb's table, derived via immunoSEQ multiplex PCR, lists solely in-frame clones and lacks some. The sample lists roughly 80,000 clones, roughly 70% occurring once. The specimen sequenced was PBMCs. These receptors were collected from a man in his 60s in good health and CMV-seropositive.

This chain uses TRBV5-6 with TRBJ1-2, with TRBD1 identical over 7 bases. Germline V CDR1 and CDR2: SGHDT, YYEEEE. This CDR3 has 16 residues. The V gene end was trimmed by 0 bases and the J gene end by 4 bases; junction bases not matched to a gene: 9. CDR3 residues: CASSLGDSNFGYGYTF. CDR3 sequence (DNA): TGTGCCAGCAGCTTGGGGGACAGCAATTTTGGCTATGGCTACACCTTC.

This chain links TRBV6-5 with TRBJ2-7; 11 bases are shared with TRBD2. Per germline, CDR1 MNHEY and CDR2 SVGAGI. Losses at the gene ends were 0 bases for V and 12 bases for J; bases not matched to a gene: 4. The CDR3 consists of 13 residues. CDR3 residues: CASSYSTSGSWYF. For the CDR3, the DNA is TGTGCCAGCAGTTACTCTACTAGCGGGAGTTGGTACTTC.

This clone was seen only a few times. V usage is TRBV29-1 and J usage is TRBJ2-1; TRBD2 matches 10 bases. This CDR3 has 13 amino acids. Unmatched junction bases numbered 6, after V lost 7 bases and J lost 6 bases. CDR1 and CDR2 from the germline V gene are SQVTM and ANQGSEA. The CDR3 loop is CSAQWTSGNEQFF. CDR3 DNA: TGCAGCGCACAATGGACTAGCGGCAATGAGCAGTTCTTC.

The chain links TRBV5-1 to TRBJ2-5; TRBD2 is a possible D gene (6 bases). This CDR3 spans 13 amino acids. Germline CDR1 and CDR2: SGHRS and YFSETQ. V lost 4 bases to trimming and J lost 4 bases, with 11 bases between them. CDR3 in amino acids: CASSGPSVETQYF. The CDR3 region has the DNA TGCGCCAGCAGCGGCCCTAGCGTAGAGACCCAGTACTTC.

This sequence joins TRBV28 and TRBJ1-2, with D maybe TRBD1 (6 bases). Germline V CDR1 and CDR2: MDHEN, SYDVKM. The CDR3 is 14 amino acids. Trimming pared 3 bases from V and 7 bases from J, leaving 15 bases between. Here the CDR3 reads CASSFTGLRFGYTF. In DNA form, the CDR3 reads TGTGCCAGCAGTTTTACAGGGCTTAGGTTTGGCTACACCTTC.

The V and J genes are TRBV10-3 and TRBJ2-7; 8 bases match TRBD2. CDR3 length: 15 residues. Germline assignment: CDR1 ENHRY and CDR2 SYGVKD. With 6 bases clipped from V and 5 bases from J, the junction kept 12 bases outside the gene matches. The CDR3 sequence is CAISSPGGGKDEQYF. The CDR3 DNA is TGTGCCATCAGCTCCCCGGGAGGGGGGAAGGACGAGCAGTACTTC.

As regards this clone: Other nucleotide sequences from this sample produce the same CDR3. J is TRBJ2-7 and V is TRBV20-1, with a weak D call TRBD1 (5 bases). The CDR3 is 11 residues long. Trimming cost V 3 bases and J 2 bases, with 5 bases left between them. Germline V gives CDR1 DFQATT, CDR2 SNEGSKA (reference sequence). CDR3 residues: CSARTAYEQYF. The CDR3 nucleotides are TGCAGTGCTAGGACAGCCTACGAGCAGTACTTC.

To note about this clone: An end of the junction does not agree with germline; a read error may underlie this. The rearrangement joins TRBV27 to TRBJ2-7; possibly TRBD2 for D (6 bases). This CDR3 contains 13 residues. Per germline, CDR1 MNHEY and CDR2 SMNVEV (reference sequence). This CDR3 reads CASSFRDSTNYRF. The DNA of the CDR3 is TGTGCCAGCAGTTTTAGGGACTCAACTAATTACCGGTTC.

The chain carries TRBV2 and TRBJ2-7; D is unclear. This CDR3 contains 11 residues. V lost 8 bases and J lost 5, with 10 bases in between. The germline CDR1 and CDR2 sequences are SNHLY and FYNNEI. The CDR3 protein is CASLFIDEQYF. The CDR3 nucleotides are TGTGCCAGCCTCTTTATCGACGAGCAGTACTTC.

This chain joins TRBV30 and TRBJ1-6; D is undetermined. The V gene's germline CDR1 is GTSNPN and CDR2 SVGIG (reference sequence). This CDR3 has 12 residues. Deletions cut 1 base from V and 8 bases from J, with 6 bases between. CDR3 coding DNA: TGTGCCTGGAGTGAAGCTTATTCACCCCTCCACTTT. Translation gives CAWSEAYSPLHF.

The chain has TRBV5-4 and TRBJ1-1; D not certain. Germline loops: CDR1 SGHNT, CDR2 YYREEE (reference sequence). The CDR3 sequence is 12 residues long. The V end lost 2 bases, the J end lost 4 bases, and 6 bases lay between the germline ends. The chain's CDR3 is CASSFVGTEAFF. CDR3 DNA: TGTGCCAGCAGCTTCGTCGGCACTGAAGCTTTCTTT. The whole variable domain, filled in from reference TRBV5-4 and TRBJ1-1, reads ETGVTQSPTHLIKTRGQQVTLRCSSQSGHNTVSWYQQALGQGPQFIFQYYREEENGRGNFPPRFSGLQFPNYSSELNVNALELDDSALYLCASSFVGTEAFFGQGTRLTVV.

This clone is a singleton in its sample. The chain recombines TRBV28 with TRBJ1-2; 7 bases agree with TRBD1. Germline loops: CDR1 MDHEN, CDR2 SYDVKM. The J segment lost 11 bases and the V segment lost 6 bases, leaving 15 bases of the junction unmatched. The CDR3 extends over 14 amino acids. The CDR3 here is CASSPVGTAFDYTF. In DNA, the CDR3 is TGTGCCAGCAGCCCTGTTGGGACAGCCTTTGATTACACCTTC.

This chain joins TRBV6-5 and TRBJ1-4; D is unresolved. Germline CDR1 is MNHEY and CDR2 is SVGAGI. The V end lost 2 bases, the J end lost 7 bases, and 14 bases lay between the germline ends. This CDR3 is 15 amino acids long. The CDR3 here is CASSYPGTWSEKLFF. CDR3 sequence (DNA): TGTGCCAGCAGTTACCCTGGAACCTGGAGTGAAAAACTGTTTTTT.

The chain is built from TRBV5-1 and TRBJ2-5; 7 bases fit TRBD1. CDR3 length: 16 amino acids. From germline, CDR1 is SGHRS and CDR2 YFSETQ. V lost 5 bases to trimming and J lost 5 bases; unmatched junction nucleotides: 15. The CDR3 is CASRVRTGDPRETQYF. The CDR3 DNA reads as TGCGCCAGCAGAGTCCGCACAGGGGACCCCAGGGAGACCCAGTACTTC.

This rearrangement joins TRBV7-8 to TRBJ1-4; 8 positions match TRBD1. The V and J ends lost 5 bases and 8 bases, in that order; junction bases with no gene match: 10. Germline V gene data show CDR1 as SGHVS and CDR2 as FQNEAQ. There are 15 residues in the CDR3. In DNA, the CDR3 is TGTGCCAGCAGCCCCCGGGGACAGGCAGGGGAAAAACTGTTTTTT. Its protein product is CASSPRGQAGEKLFF.

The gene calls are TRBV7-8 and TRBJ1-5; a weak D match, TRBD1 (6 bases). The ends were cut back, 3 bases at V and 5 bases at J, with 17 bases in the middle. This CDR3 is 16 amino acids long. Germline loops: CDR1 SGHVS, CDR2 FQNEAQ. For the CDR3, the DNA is TGTGCCAGCAGCTTCGGGGGGCTGGTTTCGGATCAGCCCCAGCATTTT. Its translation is CASSFGGLVSDQPQHF.

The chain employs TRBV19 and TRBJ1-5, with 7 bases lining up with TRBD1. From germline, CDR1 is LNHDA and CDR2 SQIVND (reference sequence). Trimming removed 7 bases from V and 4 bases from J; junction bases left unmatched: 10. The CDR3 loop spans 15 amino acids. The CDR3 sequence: CASKEGAIKNQPQHF. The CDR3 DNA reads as TGTGCCAGTAAGGAGGGGGCAATAAAGAATCAGCCCCAGCATTTT.

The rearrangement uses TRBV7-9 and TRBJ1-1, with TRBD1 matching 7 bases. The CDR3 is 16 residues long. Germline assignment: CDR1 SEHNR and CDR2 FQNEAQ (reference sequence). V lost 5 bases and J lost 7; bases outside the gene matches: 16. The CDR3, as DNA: TGTGCCAGCAGCCCCAACCCGTTAGACAGGGACGGTGAAGCTTTCTTT. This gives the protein CASSPNPLDRDGEAFF.

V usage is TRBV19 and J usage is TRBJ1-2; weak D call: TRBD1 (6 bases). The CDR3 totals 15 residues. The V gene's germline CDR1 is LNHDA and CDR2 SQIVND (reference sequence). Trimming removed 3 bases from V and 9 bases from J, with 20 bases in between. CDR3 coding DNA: TGTGCCAGTAGTATGACTCAGGGGCCCTCTAAAAGCTACACCTTC. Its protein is CASSMTQGPSKSYTF.

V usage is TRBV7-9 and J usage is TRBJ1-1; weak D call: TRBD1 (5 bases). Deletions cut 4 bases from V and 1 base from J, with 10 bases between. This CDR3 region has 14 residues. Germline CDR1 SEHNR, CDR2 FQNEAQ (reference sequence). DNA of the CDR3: TGTGCCAGCAGCTCGTCAGGGTGGAACACTGAAGCTTTCTTT. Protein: CASSSSGWNTEAFF.

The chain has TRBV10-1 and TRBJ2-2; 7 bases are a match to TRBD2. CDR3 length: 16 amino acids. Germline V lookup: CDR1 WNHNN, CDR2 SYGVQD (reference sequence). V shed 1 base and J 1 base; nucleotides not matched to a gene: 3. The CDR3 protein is CASSELAGLNTGELFF. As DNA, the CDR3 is TGCGCCAGCAGTGAGTTAGCGGGCCTGAACACCGGGGAGCTGTTTTTT.

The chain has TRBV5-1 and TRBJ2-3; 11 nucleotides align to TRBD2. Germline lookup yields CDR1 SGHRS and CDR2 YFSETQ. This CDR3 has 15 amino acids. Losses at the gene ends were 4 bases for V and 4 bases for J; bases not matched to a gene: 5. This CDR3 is CASSRGLAEADTQYF. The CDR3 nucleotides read TGCGCCAGCAGCAGGGGACTAGCGGAGGCAGATACGCAGTATTTT.

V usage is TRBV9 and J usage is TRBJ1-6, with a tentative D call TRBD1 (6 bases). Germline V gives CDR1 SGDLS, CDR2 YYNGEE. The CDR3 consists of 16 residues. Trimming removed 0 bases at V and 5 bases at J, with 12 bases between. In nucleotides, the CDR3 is TGTGCCAGCAGCGTAGGGGGGCTGGGGAATAATTCACCCCTCCACTTT. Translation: CASSVGGLGNNSPLHF.

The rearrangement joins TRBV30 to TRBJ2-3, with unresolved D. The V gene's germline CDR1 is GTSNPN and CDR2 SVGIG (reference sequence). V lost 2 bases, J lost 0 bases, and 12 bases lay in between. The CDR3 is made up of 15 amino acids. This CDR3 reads CAWSRRGSSTDTQYF. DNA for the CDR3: TGTGCCTGGAGTCGTCGAGGTTCTAGCACAGATACGCAGTATTTT.

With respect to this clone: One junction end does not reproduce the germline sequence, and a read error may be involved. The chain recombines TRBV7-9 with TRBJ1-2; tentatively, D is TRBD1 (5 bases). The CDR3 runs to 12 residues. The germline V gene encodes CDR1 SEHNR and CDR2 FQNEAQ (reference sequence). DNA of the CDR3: TGTTCCAGCAGCTTCGACAGCTATGGCTACACCTTC. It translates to CSSSFDSYGYTF.

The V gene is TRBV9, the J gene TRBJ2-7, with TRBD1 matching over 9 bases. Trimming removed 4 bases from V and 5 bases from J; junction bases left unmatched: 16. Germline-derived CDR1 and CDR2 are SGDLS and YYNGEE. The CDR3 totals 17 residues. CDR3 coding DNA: TGTGCCAGCAGCCCCCTAGGCTCGTGGACAGGGGCCCACGAGCAGTACTTC. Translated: CASSPLGSWTGAHEQYF.

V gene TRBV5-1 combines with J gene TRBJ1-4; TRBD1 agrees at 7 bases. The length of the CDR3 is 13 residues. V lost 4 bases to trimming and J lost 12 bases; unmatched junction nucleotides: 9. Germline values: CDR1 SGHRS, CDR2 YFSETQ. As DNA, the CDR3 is TGCGCCAGCAGCCCCCAAGGGGGCCAGGAACTGTTTTTT. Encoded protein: CASSPQGGQELFF.

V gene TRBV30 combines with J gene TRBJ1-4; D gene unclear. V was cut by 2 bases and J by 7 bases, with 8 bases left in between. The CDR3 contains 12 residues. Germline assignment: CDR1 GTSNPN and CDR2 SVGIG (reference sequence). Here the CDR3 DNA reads TGTGCCTGGAGTTCGGGTTTTGAAAAACTGTTTTTT. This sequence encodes CAWSSGFEKLFF.

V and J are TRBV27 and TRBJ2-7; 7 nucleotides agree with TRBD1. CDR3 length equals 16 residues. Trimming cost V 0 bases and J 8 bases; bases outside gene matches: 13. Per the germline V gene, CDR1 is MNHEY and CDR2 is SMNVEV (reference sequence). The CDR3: CASSLSPGQRDVKQYF. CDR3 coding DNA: TGTGCCAGCAGTTTATCGCCGGGACAGCGAGACGTAAAGCAGTACTTC.